These 30 T cell receptor beta chains came from one sample sequenced in a study of blood T cells in healthy people across ages. Next came a second PCR, run for roughly 6 to 11 cycles, which used a sample-barcoded 5' primer along with a J-beta primer mix. Each CDR3 protein gets one entry after TCRdb re-called the 5' RACE reads with MiXCR. Of fewer than 1,000,000 distinct CDR3 sequences listed, 35% to 50% are singletons. The sequencing input was blood. The receptors were sampled from an elderly man in good health.

The chain combines TRBV20-1 with TRBJ2-1; no clear D gene. CDR3 length: 13 residues. Trimming removed 6 bases at V and 7 bases at J, with 16 bases between. Germline assignment: CDR1 DFQATT and CDR2 SNEGSKA (reference sequence). CDR3 nucleotide sequence: TGCAGTGCAAAAGCCCCCAGTCCAAATGAGCAGTTCTTC. This encodes CSAKAPSPNEQFF.

This clonotype came up a few times. The J gene is TRBJ2-5, the V gene TRBV5-1; weak D call: TRBD2 (5 bases). Germline CDR1 is SGHRS and CDR2 is YFSETQ. Trimming left V 2 bases short and J 11 bases short, with 19 bases between. This CDR3 is 14 amino acids long. CDR3 region: CASSFLTREPEQYF. In DNA, the CDR3 is TGCGCCAGCAGCTTTTTGACTCGGGAACCTGAGCAGTACTTC.

This clonotype was counted ten times or more. V usage is TRBV5-1 and J usage is TRBJ2-1; 8 bases match TRBD1. The junction had 9 bases not matched to a gene; V was cut back by 3 bases and J by 7 bases. The CDR3 is made up of 15 amino acids. Germline V lookup: CDR1 SGHRS, CDR2 YFSETQ. The CDR3 sequence: CASSSTFQGANEQFF. In DNA form, the CDR3 reads TGCGCCAGCAGCTCTACCTTTCAGGGGGCGAATGAGCAGTTCTTC. Full variable domain (missing parts from reference TRBV5-1 and TRBJ2-1): KAGVTQTPRYLIKTRGQQVTLSCSPISGHRSVSWYQQTPGQGLQFLFEYFSETQRNKGNFPGRFSGRQFSNSRSEMNVSTLELGDSALYLCASSSTFQGANEQFFGPGTRLTVL.

As to this clonotype: One base away lies a much larger clone, so this may be a sequencing read error. The gene calls are TRBV7-2 and TRBJ1-2; 8 nucleotides agree with TRBD1. The CDR3 is made up of 16 amino acids. In germline, CDR1 is SGHTA, CDR2 FQGNSA. The junction had 7 bases not matched to a gene; V was cut back by 0 bases and J by 4 bases. The CDR3 protein is CASSLATAGGAYGYTF. The CDR3 nucleotides read TGTGCCAGCAGCTTAGCGACAGCAGGGGGCGCCTATGGCTACACCTTC.

The chain is built from TRBV20-1 and TRBJ2-5; 8 bases align to TRBD1. The junction had 5 bases not matched to a gene; V was cut back by 2 bases and J by 3 bases. The CDR3 extends over 14 amino acids. CDR1 DFQATT and CDR2 SNEGSKA come from the germline V gene (reference sequence). This CDR3 is CSARLGTGKETQYF. As DNA, the CDR3 is TGCAGTGCTAGACTCGGGACAGGAAAAGAGACCCAGTACTTC.

CDR3 loop: CASNFRGGGYYNEQFF. The CDR3 DNA follows: TGTGCCAGCAACTTTCGGGGAGGGGGTTACTACAATGAGCAGTTCTTC. The chain combines TRBV12-3 or TRBV12-4 with TRBJ2-1, with TRBD2 as a possible D gene (7 bases). The CDR3 spans 16 residues. V lost 7 bases and J 3 bases, leaving 19 bases between the germline ends.

This chain links TRBV20-1 with TRBJ1-5; no reliable D call. Germline loops: CDR1 DFQATT, CDR2 SNEGSKA (reference sequence). V shed 0 bases and J shed 7 bases, with 10 bases lying between them. There are 13 residues in the CDR3. The CDR3 loop is CSARDLPGQPQHF. The CDR3 bases are TGCAGTGCTAGAGATCTCCCTGGGCAGCCCCAGCATTTT.

J is TRBJ2-3 and V is TRBV7-8; tentatively, D is TRBD1 or TRBD2 (5 bases each). Trimming took off 5 bases at V and 4 bases at J, with 31 bases between the two ends. Germline V gene lookup returns CDR1 SGHVS and CDR2 FQNEAQ. The CDR3 has 20 amino acids. The CDR3 reads CASSILAWGYSIRGSDTQYF. The CDR3 coding sequence is TGTGCCAGCAGCATACTCGCCTGGGGGTATTCAATTCGGGGCTCAGATACGCAGTATTTT. Full variable domain (outside the CDR3, taken from reference TRBV7-8 and TRBJ2-3): GAGVSQSPRYKVAKRGQDVALRCDPISGHVSLFWYQQALGQGPEFLTYFQNEAQLDKSGLPSDRFFAERPEGSVSTLKIQRTQQEDSAVYLCASSILAWGYSIRGSDTQYFGPGTRLTVL.

The chain links TRBV28 to TRBJ2-4; 10 bases agree with TRBD2. Germline lookup yields CDR1 MDHEN and CDR2 SYDVKM. The CDR3 is 14 amino acids. V lost 5 bases, J lost 8 bases, and 6 bases stayed unmatched. The CDR3 DNA reads as TGTGCCAGCAGTACTAGCGGGATTGCTGACATTCAGTACTTC. Amino acid sequence: CASSTSGIADIQYF.

This clonotype was seen ten or more times. V usage is TRBV29-1 and J usage is TRBJ2-1; TRBD2 matches at 8 bases. Looked up from germline, CDR1 is SQVTM and CDR2 is ANQGSEA. CDR3 length: 18 amino acids. J lost 2 bases, V lost 0 bases, and 12 bases had no gene match. For the CDR3, the DNA is TGCAGCGTTGAAGATGTTAGACTAGCGAGAAGACCCTACAATGAGCAGTTCTTC. Encoded protein: CSVEDVRLARRPYNEQFF.

The chain employs TRBV5-4 and TRBJ2-3; D may be TRBD2 (5 bases). The CDR3 loop spans 15 amino acids. From germline, CDR1 is SGHNT and CDR2 YYREEE (reference sequence). V dropped 1 base and J dropped 1 base, with 10 bases sitting between them. The CDR3 region has the DNA TGTGCCAGCAGCTTGTGGCGGGCTCGCACAGATACGCAGTATTTT. Its protein is CASSLWRARTDTQYF.

Ten or more counts support this clonotype. J is TRBJ2-1 and V is TRBV25-1, with TRBD1 matching over 8 bases. V was pared by 7 bases and J by 7 bases, with 6 bases of the junction left unmatched. The CDR3 spans 13 residues. Germline lookup yields CDR1 MGHDK and CDR2 SYGVNS. This CDR3 reads CASTMTGENEQFF. CDR3 DNA sequence: TGTGCCAGCACGATGACAGGGGAGAATGAGCAGTTCTTC.

The table lists this clonotype with a few counts. The chain joins TRBV12-3 or TRBV12-4 to TRBJ2-3; D unclear. V was pared by 6 bases and J by 7 bases, with 8 bases between. This CDR3 is built from 11 residues. The CDR3 DNA reads as TGTGCCAGCAGCCGCGAGTATACGCAGTATTTT. Translated: CASSREYTQYF.

There are many counts of this clonotype. CDR3 amino acids: CAISESGYKNIQYF. CDR3 sequence (DNA): TGTGCCATCAGTGAGTCGGGATACAAAAACATTCAGTACTTC. The chain is built from TRBV10-3 and TRBJ2-4; D is unresolved. The CDR3 has 14 residues. V was pared by 0 bases and J by 3 bases, with 6 bases between. Germline CDR1 reads ENHRY; CDR2 reads SYGVKD.

This chain uses TRBV5-1 with TRBJ2-7, with 9 bases that match TRBD2. Trimming took 3 bases from V and 0 from J; bases not matched to a gene: 7. This CDR3 region has 16 residues. Germline V gives CDR1 SGHRS, CDR2 YFSETQ. CDR3 residues: CASSSGLAGLSYEQYF. CDR3 nucleotide sequence: TGCGCCAGCAGCTCCGGGCTAGCGGGGCTCTCCTACGAGCAGTACTTC.

The chain uses TRBV11-1 and TRBJ2-5; D is possibly TRBD2 (6 bases). The CDR3 has 14 amino acids. V dropped 1 base and J dropped 5 bases, with 11 bases sitting between them. From germline, CDR1 is SGHAT and CDR2 FQDESV (reference sequence). The CDR3 loop is CASSLGGATETQYF. The DNA of the CDR3 is TGTGCCAGCAGCTTAGGCGGGGCGACGGAGACCCAGTACTTC.

The V gene is TRBV4-3, the J gene TRBJ1-5; D is unresolved. V was clipped by 1 base and J by 5 bases, with 18 bases between them. From germline, CDR1 is LGHNA and CDR2 YSLEER. This CDR3 has 17 residues. The CDR3 reads CASSQGTDLVGDQPQHF. In DNA form, the CDR3 reads TGCGCCAGCAGCCAAGGAACGGACTTAGTGGGTGATCAGCCCCAGCATTTT.

CDR3 sequence reads: CASSHQSDTQYF. The CDR3 region has the DNA TGTGCCAGCAGCCATCAGTCAGATACGCAGTATTTT. This sequence joins TRBV14 and TRBJ2-3; D is unclear. The germline V and J ends were trimmed by 3 bases and 4 bases, with 5 bases remaining between them. The CDR3 is 12 amino acids. Looked up from germline, CDR1 is SGHDN and CDR2 is FVKESK.

Many counts were recorded for this clonotype. The chain recombines TRBV24-1 with TRBJ2-1, with TRBD1 matching over 9 bases. The CDR3 runs 13 residues. The V gene's germline CDR1 is KGHDR and CDR2 SFDVKD. With 6 bases clipped from V and 8 bases from J, the junction kept 4 bases outside the gene matches. The CDR3 loop reads CATSSWTGDEQFF. The CDR3 bases are TGTGCCACCAGTTCTTGGACAGGGGATGAGCAGTTCTTC.

As concerns this clonotype: A much larger clone sits a single nucleotide away, making a read error possible. The chain employs TRBV7-2 and TRBJ2-5; 7 bases are shared with TRBD2. Germline V gives CDR1 SGHTA, CDR2 FQGNSA. Trimming removed 1 base from V and 13 bases from J; junction bases left unmatched: 12. CDR3 length equals 14 residues. The CDR3 coding sequence is TGTGCCAGCAGCTTAGTCTATGGGAGGGACTCGACGTACTTC. This codes for CASSLVYGRDSTYF.

This clonotype was observed a handful of times. The chain combines TRBV4-2 with TRBJ2-1, with 11 bases that match TRBD2. After removal of 1 base from V and 7 bases from J, the junction contained 6 bases not matched to a gene. The CDR3 sequence is 16 residues long. Per germline, CDR1 LGHNA and CDR2 YNFKEQ. The CDR3 is CASSQVLAGVGNEQFF. The CDR3 DNA reads TGTGCCAGCAGCCAAGTACTAGCGGGAGTGGGTAATGAGCAGTTCTTC.

The chain combines TRBV3-1 with TRBJ2-7, with 7 bases fitting TRBD1. Germline V gives CDR1 LGHDT, CDR2 YNNKEL (reference sequence). This CDR3 has 15 residues. V was pared by 4 bases and J by 2 bases, with 8 bases of the junction left unmatched. For the CDR3, the DNA is TGTGCCAGCAGCCCCATCCGAACAGGGGCCTACGAGCAGTACTTC. Protein: CASSPIRTGAYEQYF.

The chain combines TRBV3-1 with TRBJ2-1, with TRBD2 identical over 9 bases. CDR1 is LGHDT, CDR2 YNNKEL, per germline (reference sequence). CDR3 length: 13 amino acids. V lost 4 bases, J lost 13 bases, and 8 bases stayed unmatched. CDR3 coding DNA: TGTGCCAGCAGCCCGGCCCTAGCGGGACTTCAGTTCTTC. Translating gives CASSPALAGLQFF.

This clonotype has just a few counts. The V call is TRBV29-1, the J call TRBJ2-1; D is possibly TRBD2 (5 bases). V was pared by 6 bases and J by 3 bases, with 12 bases between. This CDR3 is built from 13 residues. Germline assignment: CDR1 SQVTM and CDR2 ANQGSEA. This chain's CDR3 is CSVPGGFYNEQFF. As DNA, the CDR3 is TGCAGCGTCCCGGGCGGGTTCTACAATGAGCAGTTCTTC.

The rearrangement links TRBV6-6 to TRBJ2-1; TRBD2 might be the D (6 bases). The germline V and J ends were trimmed by 5 bases and 3 bases, with 11 bases remaining between them. This CDR3 has 14 residues. CDR1 and CDR2 (germline): MNHNY, SVGAGI (reference sequence). CDR3 DNA: TGTGCCAGCAGTCCACTAGCCGTCTACAATGAGCAGTTCTTC. It is translated as CASSPLAVYNEQFF.

A few counts support this clonotype. The J gene is TRBJ2-5, the V gene TRBV4-2, with a possible D match to TRBD2 (6 bases). V lost 1 base and J lost 11, with 11 bases in between. The CDR3 is 12 amino acids. Germline CDR1 is LGHNA and CDR2 is YNFKEQ. The DNA for the CDR3 is TGTGCCAGCAGCCAAGCATCGGGGGAGCAGTACTTC. It yields the protein CASSQASGEQYF.

V gene TRBV12-3 or TRBV12-4 combines with J gene TRBJ2-7; 8 positions match TRBD1. The CDR3 length is 15 residues. After removal of 5 bases from V and 2 bases from J, the junction contained 8 bases not matched to a gene. CDR3 DNA sequence: TGTGCCAGCAGTAGCTCCCGGGACAGGACCTACGAGCAGTACTTC. Its protein is CASSSSRDRTYEQYF.

This clonotype has just a few counts. The rearrangement joins TRBV7-9 to TRBJ2-3; 13 bases line up with TRBD2. The CDR3 has 15 residues. Unmatched junction bases numbered 2, after V lost 6 bases and J lost 2 bases. The germline gives CDR1 SEHNR, CDR2 FQNEAQ (reference sequence). The CDR3, as DNA: TGTGCCAGCAGTGGGACTAGCGGGACCACAGATACGCAGTATTTT. Translation gives CASSGTSGTTDTQYF. Using reference TRBV7-9 and TRBJ2-3 for the parts outside the CDR3, the full variable domain is DTGVSQNPRHKITKRGQNVTFRCDPISEHNRLYWYRQTLGQGPEFLTYFQNEAQLEKSRLLSDRFSAERPKGSFSTLEIQRTEQGDSAMYLCASSGTSGTTDTQYFGPGTRLTVL.

The sample holds a few counts of this clonotype. The chain is built from TRBV3-1 and TRBJ2-3, with 14 nucleotides matching TRBD2. Germline loops: CDR1 LGHDT, CDR2 YNNKEL (reference sequence). J lost 7 bases, V lost 2 bases, and 5 bases had no gene match. The CDR3 has 16 amino acids. The CDR3 loop reads CASSQQGLAGGHTQYF. DNA of the CDR3: TGTGCCAGCAGCCAACAAGGACTAGCGGGAGGCCATACGCAGTATTTT.

This rearrangement joins TRBV12-3 or TRBV12-4 to TRBJ1-1; D gene uncertain. Deletions cut 2 bases from V and 0 bases from J, with 7 bases between. This CDR3 is 14 amino acids long. CDR3 bases: TGTGCCAGCAGTTTAACGCTGATGAACACTGAAGCTTTCTTT. Protein sequence: CASSLTLMNTEAFF.